This passage covers 9 T cell receptor beta chains from one sample sequenced in a study of cytomegalovirus exposure and HLA in healthy donors. PCR involved 60 Vbeta and 13 Jbeta primers. Profiled with immunoSEQ multiplex PCR; TCRdb holds only in-frame clones, not every one. The sample lists 200,000 or so clones; over 75% were seen once. Source material: PBMCs. The receptors here all came from a man aged 18 to 29 in good health and CMV-seronegative.

This clone was recorded at least ten times. The chain uses TRBV5-1 and TRBJ1-1, with D perhaps matching TRBD1 (6 bases). V was shortened by 3 bases and J by 5 bases, with 14 bases between the two germline ends. Germline CDR1 and CDR2: SGHRS and YFSETQ. There are 14 residues in the CDR3. In nucleotides, the CDR3 is TGCGCCAGCAGCTCCGAACAGGGTAGGACTGAAGCTTTCTTT. Protein: CASSSEQGRTEAFF.

The J gene is TRBJ1-4, the V gene TRBV27, with TRBD1 matching over 10 bases. Germline CDR1 MNHEY, CDR2 SMNVEV (reference sequence). The CDR3 is 15 residues long. The J segment lost 3 bases and the V segment lost 6 bases, leaving 4 bases of the junction unmatched. The CDR3 spells CASSRTGGANEKLFF. CDR3 bases: TGTGCCAGCAGCCGGACAGGGGGGGCTAATGAAAAACTGTTTTTT.

The chain has TRBV11-2 and TRBJ2-5; TRBD1 matches at 7 bases. CDR1 and CDR2 (germline): SGHAT, FQNNGV. With 4 bases clipped from V and 2 bases from J, the junction kept 1 base outside the gene matches. This CDR3 contains 13 residues. In nucleotides, the CDR3 is TGTGCCAGCAGCTGGGGACAGCAAGAGACCCAGTACTTC. Translating gives CASSWGQQETQYF.

The genes are TRBV6-6 and TRBJ1-2, with D possibly being TRBD1 (5 bases). Germline V lookup: CDR1 MNHNY, CDR2 SVGAGI (reference sequence). Trimming took off 6 bases at V and 1 base at J, with 18 bases between the two ends. This CDR3 has 16 residues. The CDR3 sequence is CASRPTSTAINYGYTF. The CDR3 bases are TGTGCCAGCAGACCGACTTCGACAGCGATTAACTATGGCTACACCTTC.

Turning to this clone: The junction does not match germline at one end; this may be a read error. Distinct nucleotide sequences in the sample also encode this CDR3. V is TRBV7-6 and J is TRBJ2-7; the match to TRBD1 covers 7 bases. The CDR3 is 12 residues long. Per the germline V gene, CDR1 is SGHVS and CDR2 is FNYEAQ. The CDR3 sequence is CASSQTGYEQYF. The CDR3 nucleotides read TGTGCCAGCAGCCAGACAGGGTACGAGCAGTACTTT.

The chain couples TRBV5-4 to TRBJ2-3; 10 bases are shared with TRBD2. The CDR3 loop spans 20 amino acids. The J segment lost 4 bases and the V segment lost 0 bases, leaving 17 bases of the junction unmatched. The germline V gene encodes CDR1 SGHNT and CDR2 YYREEE (reference sequence). CDR3 bases: TGTGCCAGCAGCTTGGAGCTAGGACACGCTAGCGGGAGTGACTCAGATACGCAGTATTTT. It is translated as CASSLELGHASGSDSDTQYF.

In this sample, this clone turned up a few times. The chain carries TRBV11-3 and TRBJ2-5; 8 bases line up with TRBD2. The CDR3 contains 11 residues. The V gene end was trimmed by 5 bases and the J gene end by 11 bases; junction bases not matched to a gene: 4. In germline, CDR1 is SGHNT, CDR2 YENEEA. For the CDR3, the DNA is TGTGCCAGCAGCCCCCAGCGGGAGCAGTACTTC. This encodes CASSPQREQYF.

The chain uses TRBV28 and TRBJ2-7; the D is unclear. This CDR3 region has 12 residues. Trimming took 5 bases from V and 6 from J, leaving 11 bases between them. CDR1 and CDR2 (germline): MDHEN, SYDVKM. This chain's CDR3 is CASSSPGSEQYF. The CDR3 DNA is TGTGCCAGCAGTAGCCCAGGCTCCGAGCAGTACTTC.

CDR3 residues: CASKGLYPTQYF. In DNA, the CDR3 is TGTGCCAGCAAGGGACTTTACCCGACCCAGTACTTC. V and J are TRBV2 and TRBJ2-5; D is perhaps TRBD2 (6 bases). V lost 7 bases to trimming and J lost 7 bases, with 13 bases between them. This CDR3 comprises 12 residues. Germline V gene sequence: CDR1 SNHLY, CDR2 FYNNEI.